This T cell receptor beta chain was sequenced for a study of T cell responses to AZD1222 COVID-19 vaccine. General study results and limits: Increases in Spike-specific TCR breadth and depth were seen after two AZD1222 doses. A reported finding is that nearly half of spike-specific TCRs target unmutated variant regions. Spike regions recognized by vaccine-associated CD4 TCRs spanned the protein, led by 160-218 and 743-854. Females outnumbered males among donors, who were mostly white British; clonal diversity was possibly underestimated.

Per germline, CDR1 SGHAT and CDR2 FQNNGV. Trimming took off 7 bases at V and 6 bases at J, with 18 bases between the two ends. The CDR3 loop spans 14 amino acids. Assay used: immunoSEQ multiplex PCR; TCRdb lists only in-frame clones, some missing. The table shows roughly 110,000 clones, with about 80% occurring only once. For this clone: Antigen specificity is unknown.

The V gene is TRBV11-2, the J gene TRBJ1-2; D is unresolved. This TCR was recovered from an adult in good health. This specimen was peripheral blood, taken on day 0 of AZD1222 vaccination. CDR3 in DNA: TGTGCCAGCACTATACCGGGAGGGAGCCATGGCTACACCTTC. Residues: CASTIPGGSHGYTF.